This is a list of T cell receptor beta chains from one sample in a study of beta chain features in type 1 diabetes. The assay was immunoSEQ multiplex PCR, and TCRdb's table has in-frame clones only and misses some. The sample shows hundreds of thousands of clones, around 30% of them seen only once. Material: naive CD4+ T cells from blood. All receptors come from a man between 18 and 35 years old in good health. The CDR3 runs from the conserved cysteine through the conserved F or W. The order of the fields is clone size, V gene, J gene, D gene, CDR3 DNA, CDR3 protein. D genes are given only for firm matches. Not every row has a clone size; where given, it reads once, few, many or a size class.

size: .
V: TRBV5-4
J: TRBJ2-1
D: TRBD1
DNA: TGTGCCAGCAGCTCACCGGGACAGGGAAACGGTGAGCAGTTCTTC
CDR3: CASSSPGQGNGEQFF

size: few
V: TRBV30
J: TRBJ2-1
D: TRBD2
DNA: TGTGCCTGGAGTGCACTCCTAAGGACTAGTACCGATGAGCAGTTCTTC
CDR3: CAWSALLRTSTDEQFF

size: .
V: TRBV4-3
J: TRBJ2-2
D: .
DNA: TGCGCCAGCAGCCAAGAAGGTGGCAGGAACACCGGGGAGCTGTTTTTT
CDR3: CASSQEGGRNTGELFF

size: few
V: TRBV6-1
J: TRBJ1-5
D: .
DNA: TGTGCCAGCAGTGAAGCAGGGGGGACTGGCAATCAGCCCCAGCATTTT
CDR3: CASSEAGGTGNQPQHF

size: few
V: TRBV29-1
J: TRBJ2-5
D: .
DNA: TGCAGCGTTGAACCCCCCTGGGGTTCGCCCCAGTACTTC
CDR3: CSVEPPWGSPQYF

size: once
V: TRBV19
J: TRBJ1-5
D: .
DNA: TGTGCCAGTAGTGGACAGCCTAGCAATCAGCCCCAGCATTTT
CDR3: CASSGQPSNQPQHF

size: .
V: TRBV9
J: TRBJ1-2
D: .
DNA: TGTGCCAGCAGCGTAGTGAGTAACGGCTACACCTTC
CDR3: CASSVVSNGYTF

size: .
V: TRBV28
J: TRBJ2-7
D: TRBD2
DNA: TGTGCCAGCAGTGGGGGACTAGCGGGAGGGCCCTCCGACGAGCAGTACTTC
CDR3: CASSGGLAGGPSDEQYF

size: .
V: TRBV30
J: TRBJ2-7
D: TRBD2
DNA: TGTGCCTGGAGTCCCCTACGACTAGCGGGAGACGAGCAGTACTTC
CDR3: CAWSPLRLAGDEQYF

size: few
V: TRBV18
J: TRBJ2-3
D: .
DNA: TGTGCCAGCTCACCATCCCAGGCGAGCACAGATACGCAGTATTTT
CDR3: CASSPSQASTDTQYF

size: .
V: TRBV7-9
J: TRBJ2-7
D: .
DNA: TGTGCCAGCAGCTTCGGGACGACCTACGAGCAGTACTTC
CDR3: CASSFGTTYEQYF

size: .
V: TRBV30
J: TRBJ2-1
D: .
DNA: TGTGCCTGGAGTGTAGGTCGGGTCTACAGGGAGGGCAATGAGCAGTTCTTC
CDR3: CAWSVGRVYREGNEQFF

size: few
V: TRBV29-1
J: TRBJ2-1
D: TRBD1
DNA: TGCAGCGTTGGACAGGGGAGCAATGAGCAGTTCTTC
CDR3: CSVGQGSNEQFF

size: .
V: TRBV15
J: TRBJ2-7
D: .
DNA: TGTGCCACCAGCATCCTAGTGGCTAGCTCCTACGAGCAGTACTTC
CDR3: CATSILVASSYEQYF

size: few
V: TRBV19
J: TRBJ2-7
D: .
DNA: TGTGCCAGTAGTACGCTTGGTGGTATTCACGAGCAGTACTTC
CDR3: CASSTLGGIHEQYF

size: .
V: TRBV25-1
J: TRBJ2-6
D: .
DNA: TGTGCCAGCAGTGAATTAGGGGTAGGGGGGGCCAACGTCCTGACTTTC
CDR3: CASSELGVGGANVLTF

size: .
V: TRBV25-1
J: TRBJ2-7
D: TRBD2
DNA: TGTGCCAGCAGTGTCGCTAGCGGGGACTACGAGCAGTACTTC
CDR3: CASSVASGDYEQYF

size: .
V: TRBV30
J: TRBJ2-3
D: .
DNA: TGTGCCCTAGCGTGGGGGAGAAGCACAGATACGCAGTATTTT
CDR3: CALAWGRSTDTQYF

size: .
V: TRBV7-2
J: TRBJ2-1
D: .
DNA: TGTGCCAGCAGCTTAGCGCGCGGGAATGGGCAGTTCTTC
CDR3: CASSLARGNGQFF

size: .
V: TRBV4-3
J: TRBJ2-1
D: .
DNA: TGCGCCAGCACTCCGGCTTACAGGGACTCCAATGAGCAGTTCTTC
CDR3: CASTPAYRDSNEQFF

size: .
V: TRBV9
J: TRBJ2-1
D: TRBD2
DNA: TGTGCCAGCAGCGTAGCTGGTCGCGGGGGCAATGAGCAGTTCTTC
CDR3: CASSVAGRGGNEQFF

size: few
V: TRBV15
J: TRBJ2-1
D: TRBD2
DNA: TGTGCCACCAGCAGAGATCTAGCGGGAGGTAACAATGAGCAGTTCTTC
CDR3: CATSRDLAGGNNEQFF

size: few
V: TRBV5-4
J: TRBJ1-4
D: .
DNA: TGTGCCAGCAGCTTGGGACTCCATGAAAAACTGTTTTTT
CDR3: CASSLGLHEKLFF

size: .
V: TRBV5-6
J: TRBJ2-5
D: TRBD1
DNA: TGTGCCAGCAGCTTGGCACCGACAGGGGGCGCAGAGACCCAGTACTTC
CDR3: CASSLAPTGGAETQYF

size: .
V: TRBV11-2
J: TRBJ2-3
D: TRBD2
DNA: TGTGCCAGCAGCAACCTCGACCTAGCGGGAGAAGATACGCAGTATTTT
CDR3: CASSNLDLAGEDTQYF

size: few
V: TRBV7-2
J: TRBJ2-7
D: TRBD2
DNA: TGTGCCAGCAGTTGGACTAGCGGTTTCTCTCAAGAGCAGTACTTC
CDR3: CASSWTSGFSQEQYF

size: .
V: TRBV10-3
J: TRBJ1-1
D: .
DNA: TGTGCCATCAGTGAGTCGGTGGTGAACACTGAAGCTTTCTTT
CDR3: CAISESVVNTEAFF

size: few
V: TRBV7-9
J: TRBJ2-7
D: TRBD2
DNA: TGTGCCAGCAGCTTTAGCGGGGCCTCCTACGAGCAGTACTTC
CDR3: CASSFSGASYEQYF

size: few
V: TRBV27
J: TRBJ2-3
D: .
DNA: TGTGCCAGCAGTTTATTCCAGGGCCCAGACACAGATACGCAGTATTTT
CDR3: CASSLFQGPDTDTQYF

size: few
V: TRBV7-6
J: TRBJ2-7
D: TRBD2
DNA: TGTGCCAGCAGCTTAGCCGGCCTAGCGGGAATCCCCCAAGGCGAGCAGTACTTC
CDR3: CASSLAGLAGIPQGEQYF

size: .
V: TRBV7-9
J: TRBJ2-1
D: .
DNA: TGTGCCAGCAGCTTGGTAGTCGGGGATCGCTCCCGTAGAAATGAGCAGTTCTTC
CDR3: CASSLVVGDRSRRNEQFF

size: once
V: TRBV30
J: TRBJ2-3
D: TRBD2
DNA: TGTGCCTGGAGTGTGATCGCTAGCGGGAGGACAGATACGCAGTATTTT
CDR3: CAWSVIASGRTDTQYF

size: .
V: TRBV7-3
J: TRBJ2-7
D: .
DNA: TGTGCCAGCAGTTTTGACTCGTACTCCTACGAGCAGTACTTC
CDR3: CASSFDSYSYEQYF

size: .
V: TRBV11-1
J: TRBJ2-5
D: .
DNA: TGTGCCAGCAGCTCGGGAATTGGGACCCAGTACTTC
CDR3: CASSSGIGTQYF

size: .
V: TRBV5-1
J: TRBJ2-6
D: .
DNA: TGCGCCAGCAGCTTGGACAGGGCTGGGGCCAACGTCCTGACTTTC
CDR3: CASSLDRAGANVLTF

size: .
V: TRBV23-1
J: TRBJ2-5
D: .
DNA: TGCGCCAGCAGTCAACCCCGGGACCATCAAGAGACCCAGTACTTC
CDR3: CASSQPRDHQETQYF